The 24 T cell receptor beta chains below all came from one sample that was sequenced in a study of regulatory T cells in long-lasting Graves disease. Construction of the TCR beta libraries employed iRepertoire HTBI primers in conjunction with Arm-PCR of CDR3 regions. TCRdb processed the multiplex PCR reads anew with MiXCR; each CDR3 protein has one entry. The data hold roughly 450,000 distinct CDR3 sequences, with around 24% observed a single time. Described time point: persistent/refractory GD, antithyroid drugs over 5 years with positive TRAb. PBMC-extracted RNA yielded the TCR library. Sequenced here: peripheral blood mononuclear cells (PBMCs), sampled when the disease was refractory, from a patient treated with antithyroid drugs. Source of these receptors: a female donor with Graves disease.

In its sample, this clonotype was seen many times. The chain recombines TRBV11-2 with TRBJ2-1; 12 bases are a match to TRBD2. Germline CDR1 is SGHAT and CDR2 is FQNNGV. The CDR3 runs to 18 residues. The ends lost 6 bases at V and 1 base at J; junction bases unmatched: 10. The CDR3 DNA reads TGTGCCAGCAGGGGGGATGGACTAGCGGGATCGTCCTACAATGAGCAGTTCTTC. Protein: CASRGDGLAGSSYNEQFF.

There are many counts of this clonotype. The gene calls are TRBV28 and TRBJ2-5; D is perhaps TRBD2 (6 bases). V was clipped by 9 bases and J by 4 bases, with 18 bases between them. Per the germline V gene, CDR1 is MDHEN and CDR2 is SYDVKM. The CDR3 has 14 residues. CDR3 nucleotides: TGTGCCAGTGGCTGGGGGGACGTAAGAGAGACCCAGTACTTC. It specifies CASGWGDVRETQYF.

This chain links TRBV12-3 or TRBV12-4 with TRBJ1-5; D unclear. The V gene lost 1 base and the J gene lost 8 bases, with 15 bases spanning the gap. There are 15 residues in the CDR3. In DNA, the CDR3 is TGTGCCAGCAGTTTAGGGGGTTCCTCCCGGGAGCCCCAGCATTTT. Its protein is CASSLGGSSREPQHF.

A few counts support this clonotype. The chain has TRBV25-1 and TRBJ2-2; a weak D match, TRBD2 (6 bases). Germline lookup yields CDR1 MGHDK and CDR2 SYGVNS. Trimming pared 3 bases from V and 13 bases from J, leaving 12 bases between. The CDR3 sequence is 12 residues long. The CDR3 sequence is CASSDTSFVLFF. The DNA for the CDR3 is TGTGCCAGCAGTGATACTAGCTTCGTGCTGTTTTTT.

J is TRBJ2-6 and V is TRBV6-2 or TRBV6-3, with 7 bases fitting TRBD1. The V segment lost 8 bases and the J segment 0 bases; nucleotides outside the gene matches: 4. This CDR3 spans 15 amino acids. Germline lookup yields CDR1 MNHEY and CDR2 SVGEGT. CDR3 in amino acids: CASRQGGSGANVLTF. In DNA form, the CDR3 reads TGTGCCAGCCGACAGGGCGGCTCTGGGGCCAACGTCCTGACTTTC.

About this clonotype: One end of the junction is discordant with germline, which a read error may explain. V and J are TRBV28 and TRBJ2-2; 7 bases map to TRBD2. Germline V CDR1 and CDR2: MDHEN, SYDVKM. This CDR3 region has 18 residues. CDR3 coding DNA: TGTGCCAGCAGTTTACCCCAATCAAGGACTAGGTTCACCGGGGAGCTGCTTTTT. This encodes CASSLPQSRTRFTGELLF.

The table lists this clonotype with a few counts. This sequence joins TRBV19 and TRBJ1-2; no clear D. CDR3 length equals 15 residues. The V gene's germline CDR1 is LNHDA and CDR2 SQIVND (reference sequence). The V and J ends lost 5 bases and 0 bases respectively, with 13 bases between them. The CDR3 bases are TGTGCCAGTAGTGGGTCAAGGCGAGCTAACTATGGCTACACCTTC. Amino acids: CASSGSRRANYGYTF.

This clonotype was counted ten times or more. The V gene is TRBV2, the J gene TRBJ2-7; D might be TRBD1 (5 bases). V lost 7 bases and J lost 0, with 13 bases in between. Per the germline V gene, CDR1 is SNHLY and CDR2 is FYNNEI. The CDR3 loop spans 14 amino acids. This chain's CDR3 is CASKVTASSYEQYF. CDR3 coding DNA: TGTGCCAGCAAGGTGACAGCCAGCTCCTACGAGCAGTACTTC.

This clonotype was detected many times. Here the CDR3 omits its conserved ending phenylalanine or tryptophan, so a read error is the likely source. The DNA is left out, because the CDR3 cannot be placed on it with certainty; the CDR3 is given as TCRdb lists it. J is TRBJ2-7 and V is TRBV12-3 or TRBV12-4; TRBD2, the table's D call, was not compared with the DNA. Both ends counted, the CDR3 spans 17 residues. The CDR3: CASSSGLEPGLAEMTAI.

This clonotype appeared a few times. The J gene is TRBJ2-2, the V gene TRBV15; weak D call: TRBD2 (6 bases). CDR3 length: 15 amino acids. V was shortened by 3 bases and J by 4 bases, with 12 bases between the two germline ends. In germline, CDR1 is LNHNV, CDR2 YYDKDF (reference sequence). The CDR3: CATSSRDSSTGELFF. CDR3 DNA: TGTGCCACCAGCAGCCGGGACTCATCCACCGGGGAGCTGTTTTTT.

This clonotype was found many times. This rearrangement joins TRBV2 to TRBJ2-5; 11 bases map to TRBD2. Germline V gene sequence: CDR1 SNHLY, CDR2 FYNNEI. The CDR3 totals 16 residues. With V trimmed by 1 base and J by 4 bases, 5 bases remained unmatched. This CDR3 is CASSEGALAGGETQYF. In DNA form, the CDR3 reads TGTGCCAGCAGTGAAGGAGCCCTAGCGGGAGGAGAGACCCAGTACTTC. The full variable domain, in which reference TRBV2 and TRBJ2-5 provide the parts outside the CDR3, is EPEVTQTPSHQVTQMGQEVILRCVPISNHLYFYWYRQILGQKVEFLVSFYNNEISEKSEIFDDQFSVERPDGSNFTLKIRSTKLEDSAMYFCASSEGALAGGETQYFGPGTRLLVL.

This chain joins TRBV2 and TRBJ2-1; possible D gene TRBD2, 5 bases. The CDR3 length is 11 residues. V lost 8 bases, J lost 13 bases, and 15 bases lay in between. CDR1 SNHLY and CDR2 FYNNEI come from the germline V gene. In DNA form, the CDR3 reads TGTGCCAGCTCAGGACTTCAAGGACAGTTCTTC. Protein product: CASSGLQGQFF.

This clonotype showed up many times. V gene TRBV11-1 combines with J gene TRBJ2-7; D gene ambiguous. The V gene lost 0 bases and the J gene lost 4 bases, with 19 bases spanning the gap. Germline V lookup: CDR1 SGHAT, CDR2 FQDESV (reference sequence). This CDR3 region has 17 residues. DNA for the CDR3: TGTGCCAGCAGCTTAGCACTGGCGGCAAGCCTTGGTTACGAGCAGTACTTC. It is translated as CASSLALAASLGYEQYF.

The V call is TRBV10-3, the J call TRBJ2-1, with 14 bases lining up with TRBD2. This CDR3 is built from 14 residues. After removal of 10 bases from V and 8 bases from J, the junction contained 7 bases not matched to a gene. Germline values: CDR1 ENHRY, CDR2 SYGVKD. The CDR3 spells CATRLAGGLDEQFF. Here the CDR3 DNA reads TGTGCCACCCGACTAGCGGGAGGGTTGGATGAGCAGTTCTTC.

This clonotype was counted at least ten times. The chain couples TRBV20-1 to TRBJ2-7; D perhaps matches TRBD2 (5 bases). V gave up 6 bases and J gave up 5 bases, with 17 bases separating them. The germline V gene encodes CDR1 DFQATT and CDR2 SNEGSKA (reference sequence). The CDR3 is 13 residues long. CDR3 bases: TGCAGTGCGAGAAAACCGCCCGGGGACGAGCAGTACTTC. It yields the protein CSARKPPGDEQYF.

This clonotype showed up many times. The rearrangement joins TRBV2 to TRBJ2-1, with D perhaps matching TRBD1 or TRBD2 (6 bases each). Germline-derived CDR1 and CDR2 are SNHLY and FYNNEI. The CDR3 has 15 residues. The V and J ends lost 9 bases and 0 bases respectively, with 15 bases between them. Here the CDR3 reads CASRLGGSSYNEQFF. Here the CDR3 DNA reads TGTGCCAGTAGATTGGGGGGCAGCTCCTACAATGAGCAGTTCTTC. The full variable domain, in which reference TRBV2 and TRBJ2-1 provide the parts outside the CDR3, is EPEVTQTPSHQVTQMGQEVILRCVPISNHLYFYWYRQILGQKVEFLVSFYNNEISEKSEIFDDQFSVERPDGSNFTLKIRSTKLEDSAMYFCASRLGGSSYNEQFFGPGTRLTVL.

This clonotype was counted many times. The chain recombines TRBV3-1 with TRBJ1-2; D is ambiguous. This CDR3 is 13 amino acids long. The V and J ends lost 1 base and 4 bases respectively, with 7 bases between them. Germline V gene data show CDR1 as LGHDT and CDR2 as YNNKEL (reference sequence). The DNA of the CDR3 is TGTGCCAGCAGCCAAGGTGCGATCTATGGCTACACCTTC. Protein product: CASSQGAIYGYTF.

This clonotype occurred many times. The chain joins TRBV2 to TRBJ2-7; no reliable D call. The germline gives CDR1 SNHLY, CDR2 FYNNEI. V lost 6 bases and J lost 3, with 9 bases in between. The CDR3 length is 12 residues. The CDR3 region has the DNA TGTGCCAGCAGCCCCCGTATCTACGAGCAGTACTTC. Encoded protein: CASSPRIYEQYF.

Here the CDR3 DNA reads TGCAGCGTTGTTTCCGACAGGGAATATGGCTACACCTTC. This encodes CSVVSDREYGYTF. The chain recombines TRBV29-1 with TRBJ1-2, with TRBD1 identical over 7 bases. In germline, CDR1 is SQVTM, CDR2 ANQGSEA. V shed 4 bases and J 5 bases; nucleotides not matched to a gene: 7. This CDR3 comprises 13 residues.

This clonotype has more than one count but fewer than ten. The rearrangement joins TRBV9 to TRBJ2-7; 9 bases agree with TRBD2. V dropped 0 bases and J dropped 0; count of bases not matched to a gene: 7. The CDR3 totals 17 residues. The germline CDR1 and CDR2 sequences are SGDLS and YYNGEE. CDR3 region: CASSVGGLSGSSYEQYF. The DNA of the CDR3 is TGTGCCAGCAGCGTAGGAGGACTTAGCGGGAGCTCCTACGAGCAGTACTTC.

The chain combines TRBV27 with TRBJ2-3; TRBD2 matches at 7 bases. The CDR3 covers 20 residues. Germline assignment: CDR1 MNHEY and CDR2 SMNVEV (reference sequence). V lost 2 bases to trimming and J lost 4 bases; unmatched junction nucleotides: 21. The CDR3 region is CASSLRGVAGVGPGSDTQYF. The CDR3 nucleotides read TGTGCCAGCAGTTTAAGGGGCGTCGCGGGAGTAGGGCCCGGTTCAGATACGCAGTATTTT.

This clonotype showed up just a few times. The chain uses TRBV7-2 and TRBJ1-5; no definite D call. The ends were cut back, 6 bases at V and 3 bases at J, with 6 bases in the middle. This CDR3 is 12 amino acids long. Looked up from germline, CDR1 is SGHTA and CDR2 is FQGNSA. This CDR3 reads CASSSLNQPQHF. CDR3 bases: TGTGCCAGCAGTTCCCTCAATCAGCCCCAGCATTTT.

The CDR3 DNA reads TGCGCCAGCAGCCGGGCCGATGGTCCTAATGAAAAACTGTTTTTT. As protein: CASSRADGPNEKLFF. J is TRBJ1-4 and V is TRBV5-1, with D uncertain. The CDR3 has 15 residues. V lost 4 bases, J lost 3 bases, and 13 bases lay in between. CDR1 is SGHRS, CDR2 YFSETQ, per germline.

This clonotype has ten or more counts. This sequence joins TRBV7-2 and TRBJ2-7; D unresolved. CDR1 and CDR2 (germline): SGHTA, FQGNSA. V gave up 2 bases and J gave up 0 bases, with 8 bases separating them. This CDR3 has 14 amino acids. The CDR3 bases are TGTGCCAGCAGCTTATCGGGTAACTCCTACGAGCAGTACTTC. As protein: CASSLSGNSYEQYF.